This T cell receptor (beta chain) comes out of a study of early T cells in non-severe SARS-CoV-2 infection. For the study at large: The authors sequenced bulk RNA from unsorted whole blood, leaving chains unpaired.

The TCR library protocol was used to attach unique molecular identifiers. These identifiers were attached to individual cDNA molecules. Via MiXCR, TCRdb re-called the 5' RACE reads, giving one row per CDR3 protein. The repertoire holds some 60,000 distinct CDR3 sequences, with about 8% as singletons. On this clonotype itself: Its target is unknown.

Findings of the study overall: Missing private and CD4 specificities, VDJdb matching favored anti-spike CD8 responses.

The specimen sequenced was whole blood. The source of this sequence is an adult who was a healthcare worker with PCR-confirmed SARS-CoV-2 infection or an uninfected control (not recorded which).

The CDR3 loop reads CASSVNLGPNTGELFF. The CDR3 bases are TGTGCCAGCAGCGTAAATCTGGGACCGAACACCGGGGAGCTGTTTTTT. The chain combines TRBV9 with TRBJ2-2; D is tentatively TRBD1 or TRBD2 (5 bases each). Per the germline V gene, CDR1 is SGDLS and CDR2 is YYNGEE. V shed 1 base and J shed 0 bases, with 10 bases lying between them. The CDR3 contains 16 residues.